The 2 T cell receptor beta chains given below trace back to one sample, sequenced in a study of T cell responses to AZD1222 COVID-19 vaccine. Assay: immunoSEQ multiplex PCR; the TCRdb copy retains only in-frame clones and omits some. The sample lists roughly 70,000 clones; roughly 89% were seen once. The source was peripheral blood, collected 28 days after the second AZD1222 dose. These TCRs come from an adult who received the AZD1222 COVID-19 vaccine.

The CDR3 bases are TGTGCCAGCAGCTTAGTCGCGGCGGCTGCACAGAATGAGCAGTTCTTC. It yields the protein CASSLVAAAAQNEQFF. The chain uses TRBV7-2 and TRBJ2-1; unclear D gene. CDR3 length: 16 residues. V lost 1 base and J 7 bases, leaving 17 bases between the germline ends. The germline V gene has CDR1 SGHTA and CDR2 FQGNSA.

The chain uses TRBV3-1 (or the pseudogene TRBV3-2) and TRBJ1-5; D unresolved. The V end lost 3 bases, the J end lost 1 base, and 7 bases lay between the germline ends. CDR1 LGHDT and CDR2 YNNKEL come from the germline V gene (reference sequence). CDR3 size: 14 residues. CDR3 DNA: TGTGCCAGCAGCCAGGCGGGAAGCAATCAGCCCCAGCATTTT. It yields the protein CASSQAGSNQPQHF.